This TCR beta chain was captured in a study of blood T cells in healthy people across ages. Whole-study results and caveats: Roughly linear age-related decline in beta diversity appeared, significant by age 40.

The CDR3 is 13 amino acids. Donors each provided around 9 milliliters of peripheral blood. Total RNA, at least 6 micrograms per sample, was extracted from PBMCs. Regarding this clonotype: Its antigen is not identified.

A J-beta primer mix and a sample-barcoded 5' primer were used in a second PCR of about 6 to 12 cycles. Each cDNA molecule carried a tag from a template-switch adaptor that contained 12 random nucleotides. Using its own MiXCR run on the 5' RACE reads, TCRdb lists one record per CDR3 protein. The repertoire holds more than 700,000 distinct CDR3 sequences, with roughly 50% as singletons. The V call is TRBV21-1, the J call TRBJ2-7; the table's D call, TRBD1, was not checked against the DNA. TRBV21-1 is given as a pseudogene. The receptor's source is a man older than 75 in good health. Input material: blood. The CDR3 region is CASLRAGGYEQYF. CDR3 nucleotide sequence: TGTGCCAGCCTGAGGGCAGGGGGCTACGAGCAGTACTTC.